This T cell receptor beta chain was recorded in a study of T-cell reconstitution after alpha-beta-depleted transplantation in children. Study results and limitations: At around two months after transplant, the alpha-beta T cells were reportedly derived from several hundred expanded clones that came from non-depleted graft cells. Counts and diversity of T cells one year after transplant came mostly from newly produced T cells. Where some patients showed high TCRbeta diversity at day 60, it came from recipient T cells and thymic progenitors that had survived.

It was with unique molecular identifiers that the TCRbeta library was prepared. One entry per CDR3 protein, called by TCRdb with MiXCR from the PCR reads. The repertoire holds 450,000 to 700,000 distinct CDR3 sequences, with around 27% as singletons. This CDR3 has 16 residues. V lost 0 bases, J lost 5 bases, and 17 bases lay in between. Germline loops: CDR1 SQVTM, CDR2 ANQGSEA. Notes on this clonotype: Antigen unknown.

The V call is TRBV29-1, the J call TRBJ2-1; D gene ambiguous. This receptor was taken from a boy less than two years old with Wiskott-Aldrich syndrome, due to receive a stem cell transplant. This specimen consisted of PBMCs, obtained before TCRalphabeta/CD19-depleted stem cell transplant. The CDR3 DNA sequence: TGCAGCGTTGAAGATCCGTGGAAGACCTCGGACAATGAGCAGTTCTTC. Its translation: CSVEDPWKTSDNEQFF.